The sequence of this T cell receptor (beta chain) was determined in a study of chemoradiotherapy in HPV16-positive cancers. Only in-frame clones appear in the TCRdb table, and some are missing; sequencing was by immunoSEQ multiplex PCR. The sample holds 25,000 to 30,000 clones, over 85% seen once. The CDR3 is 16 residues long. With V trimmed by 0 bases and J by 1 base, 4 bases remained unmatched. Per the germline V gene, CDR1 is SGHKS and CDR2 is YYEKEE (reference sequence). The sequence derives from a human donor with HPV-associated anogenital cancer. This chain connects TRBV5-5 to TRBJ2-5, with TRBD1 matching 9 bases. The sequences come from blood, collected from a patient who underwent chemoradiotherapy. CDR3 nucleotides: TGTGCCAGCAGCTTGGAAGGGACAGGGTTCCAAGAGACCCAGTACTTC. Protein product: CASSLEGTGFQETQYF.